A single sample is the source of the 13 T cell receptor beta chains below, sequenced in a study of shared clonotypes between healthy human individuals. Here immunoSEQ multiplex PCR was the method, and the copy in TCRdb shows in-frame clones only, minus some. The sample has some 1,100,000 clones, roughly 74% seen once. The material sequenced was memory CD4+ T cells from PBMCs. The subset was: CD45RA-negative fraction. These receptors were obtained from a man younger than 30 in good health. Some clones in this sample may be carry-over from other donors' samples.

The V gene is TRBV5-8, the J gene TRBJ2-7, with 12 bases matching TRBD2. J was trimmed by 4 bases and V by 6 bases; bases with no gene match: 14. CDR3 length: 17 amino acids. In germline, CDR1 is SGHTS, CDR2 YDEGEE. CDR3 sequence: CASTFQLTSGSLYEQYF. DNA of the CDR3: TGTGCCAGCACCTTTCAACTGACTAGCGGGAGTTTGTACGAGCAGTACTTC.

The V call is TRBV10-3, the J call TRBJ2-5; D gene unclear. Trimming left V 5 bases short and J 5 bases short, with 9 bases between. This CDR3 has 12 amino acids. Germline V gives CDR1 ENHRY, CDR2 SYGVKD. The CDR3: CAISPGRETQYF. DNA for the CDR3: TGTGCCATCAGTCCCGGGCGGGAGACCCAGTACTTC.

The chain is built from TRBV28 and TRBJ2-5, with no clear D. CDR3 length equals 13 residues. V was trimmed by 3 bases and J by 5 bases, leaving 10 bases between them. Germline CDR1 is MDHEN and CDR2 is SYDVKM. In DNA, the CDR3 is TGTGCCAGCAGTTTGTCTTTTTGGGAGACCCAGTACTTC. Protein product: CASSLSFWETQYF. The full variable domain, in which reference TRBV28 and TRBJ2-5 provide the parts outside the CDR3, is DVKVTQSSRYLVKRTGEKVFLECVQDMDHENMFWYRQDPGLGLRLIYFSYDVKMKEKGDIPEGYSVSREKKERFSLILESASTNQTSMYLCASSLSFWETQYFGPGTRLLVL.

The genes are TRBV19 and TRBJ2-3, with 11 bases aligning to TRBD2. This CDR3 spans 16 amino acids. Germline assignment: CDR1 LNHDA and CDR2 SQIVND (reference sequence). Germline trimming cut 5 bases from V and 1 base from J; bases unmatched to any gene: 5. CDR3 sequence: CASSVGTSGGTDTQYF. The DNA of the CDR3 is TGTGCCAGTAGTGTCGGGACTAGCGGAGGCACAGATACGCAGTATTTT.

This clone was seen a few times. This sequence joins TRBV30 and TRBJ2-1, with 8 bases aligning to TRBD2. Germline CDR1 reads GTSNPN; CDR2 reads SVGIG (reference sequence). The V gene end was trimmed by 6 bases and the J gene end by 4 bases; junction bases not matched to a gene: 5. The CDR3 runs to 13 residues. CDR3 amino acids: CACRSGTYNEQFF. The CDR3 bases are TGTGCCTGTCGTAGCGGGACTTACAATGAGCAGTTCTTC.

CDR3 amino acids: CASSPGTSNRETQYF. The DNA for the CDR3 is TGCGCCAGCAGCCCGGGGACTAGTAACAGGGAGACCCAGTACTTC. J is TRBJ2-5 and V is TRBV5-1; 8 nucleotides line up with TRBD2. The CDR3 runs to 15 residues. Germline V gene lookup returns CDR1 SGHRS and CDR2 YFSETQ. J gave up 5 bases and V 4 bases, and 10 bases lay outside the gene matches.

This chain links TRBV10-3 with TRBJ2-3; 8 nucleotides match TRBD2. This CDR3 contains 17 residues. The V segment lost 2 bases and the J segment 4 bases; nucleotides outside the gene matches: 11. Per germline, CDR1 ENHRY and CDR2 SYGVKD. The CDR3 reads CAISEGVGPGGPDTQYF. In DNA, the CDR3 is TGTGCCATCAGTGAGGGAGTGGGGCCGGGGGGGCCAGATACGCAGTATTTT.

This chain links TRBV5-1 with TRBJ1-1; the D is unclear. Germline V gene data show CDR1 as SGHRS and CDR2 as YFSETQ. CDR3 length equals 14 residues. Trimming stripped 1 base from V and 1 base from J, with 8 bases between. CDR3 amino acids: CASSLNSENTEAFF. The CDR3, as DNA: TGCGCCAGCAGCTTGAACAGTGAGAACACTGAAGCTTTCTTT.

The chain uses TRBV5-1 and TRBJ2-5, with TRBD2 matching over 15 bases. The junction had 7 bases not matched to a gene; V was cut back by 3 bases and J by 7 bases. CDR1 is SGHRS and CDR2 is YFSETQ in the germline V gene. The CDR3 runs 16 residues. CDR3 amino acids: CASSSGLAGGPGTQYF. CDR3 nucleotide sequence: TGCGCCAGCAGCTCCGGACTAGCGGGAGGGCCAGGGACCCAGTACTTC.

The chain joins TRBV29-1 to TRBJ1-1; D remains ambiguous. Trimming took off 3 bases at V and 4 bases at J, with 12 bases between the two ends. Germline V gives CDR1 SQVTM, CDR2 ANQGSEA. The CDR3 has 13 amino acids. Here the CDR3 reads CSVDLGYGTEAFF. The CDR3, as DNA: TGCAGCGTTGACCTCGGGTATGGCACTGAAGCTTTCTTT.

This chain links TRBV4-1 with TRBJ1-2; TRBD1 matches 9 bases. The germline gives CDR1 MGHRA, CDR2 YSYEKL. CDR3 length: 18 amino acids. The trim removed 4 bases at V and 7 bases at J, leaving 19 bases unmatched. CDR3 region: CASSLKRLWDRDESGYTF. The DNA of the CDR3 is TGCGCCAGCAGCCTCAAGAGGCTTTGGGACAGGGATGAATCTGGCTACACCTTC.

The gene calls are TRBV4-1 and TRBJ1-1; tentative D call: TRBD1 (6 bases). CDR1 is MGHRA, CDR2 YSYEKL, per germline. V was clipped by 4 bases and J by 0 bases, with 15 bases between them. The CDR3 has 16 amino acids. CDR3 sequence: CASSPTRDIMNTEAFF. CDR3 nucleotide sequence: TGCGCCAGCAGCCCTACTCGGGACATAATGAACACTGAAGCTTTCTTT.

The chain combines TRBV29-1 with TRBJ2-3; 11 nucleotides align to TRBD2. With V trimmed by 7 bases and J by 5 bases, 2 bases remained unmatched. The CDR3 is 12 amino acids. Germline V CDR1 and CDR2: SQVTM, ANQGSEA. For the CDR3, the DNA is TGCAGCGACGGGACTAGCGGAGATACGCAGTATTTT. Translation gives CSDGTSGDTQYF.